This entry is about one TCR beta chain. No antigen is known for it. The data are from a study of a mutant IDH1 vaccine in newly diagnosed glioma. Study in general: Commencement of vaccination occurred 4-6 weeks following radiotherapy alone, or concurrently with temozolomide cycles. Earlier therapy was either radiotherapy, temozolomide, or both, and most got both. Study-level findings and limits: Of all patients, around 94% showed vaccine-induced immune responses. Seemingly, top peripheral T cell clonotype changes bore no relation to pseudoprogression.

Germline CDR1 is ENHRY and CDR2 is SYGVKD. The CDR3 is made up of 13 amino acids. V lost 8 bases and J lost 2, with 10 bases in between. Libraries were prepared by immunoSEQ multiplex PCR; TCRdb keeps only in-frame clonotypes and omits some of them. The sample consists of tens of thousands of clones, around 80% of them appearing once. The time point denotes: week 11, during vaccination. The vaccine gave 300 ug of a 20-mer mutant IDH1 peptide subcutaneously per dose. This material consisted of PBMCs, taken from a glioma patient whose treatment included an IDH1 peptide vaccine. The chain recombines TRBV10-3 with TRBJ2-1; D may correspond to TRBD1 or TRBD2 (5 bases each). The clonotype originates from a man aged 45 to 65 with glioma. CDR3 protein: CAIVGDPYNEQFF. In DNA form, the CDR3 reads TGTGCCATCGTCGGGGACCCCTACAATGAGCAGTTCTTC.